These 20 T cell receptor beta chains were all obtained from the same sample, sequenced in a study of radiotherapy plus CTLA-4 blockade in lung cancer. TCRdb's table, derived via immunoSEQ multiplex PCR, lists solely in-frame clones and lacks some. The data contain roughly 80,000 clones, around 76% of them singletons. The sequencing used peripheral blood, collected from a patient treated with radiotherapy plus ipilimumab. The receptors were sampled from a human donor with non-small cell lung cancer who had a partial response to radiotherapy plus ipilimumab. Some clones in this sample may be carry-over from other donors' samples.

The chain joins TRBV9 to TRBJ2-1; the D is unclear. V was cut by 4 bases and J by 7 bases, with 12 bases left in between. From germline, CDR1 is SGDLS and CDR2 YYNGEE. The CDR3 spans 13 residues. The CDR3 protein is CASSSHSENEQFF. CDR3 DNA sequence: TGTGCCAGCAGCTCCCACAGTGAAAATGAGCAGTTCTTC.

CDR3 in DNA: TGTGCCAGCAGTGTATATAACAGGGTCCCCTACGAGCAGTACTTC. Encoded protein: CASSVYNRVPYEQYF. The V and J genes are TRBV6-4 and TRBJ2-7; perhaps TRBD1 as D (6 bases). Trimming cost V 4 bases and J 2 bases, with 15 bases left between them. CDR3 length: 15 amino acids. Germline V gene sequence: CDR1 MRHNA, CDR2 SNTAGT.

This chain uses TRBV11-3 with TRBJ1-3; D perhaps matches TRBD1 (6 bases). V was shortened by 5 bases and J by 0 bases, with 11 bases between the two germline ends. The CDR3 contains 15 residues. Germline V gives CDR1 SGHNT, CDR2 YENEEA. CDR3 sequence (DNA): TGTGCCAGCAGCCCCAGGACAGCCTCTGGAAACACCATATATTTT. This encodes CASSPRTASGNTIYF.

With respect to this clone: This sample includes further DNA sequences coding for the same CDR3. V and J are TRBV20-1 and TRBJ2-3, with D unclear. The germline gives CDR1 DFQATT, CDR2 SNEGSKA (reference sequence). V was clipped by 1 base and J by 6 bases, with 5 bases between them. The CDR3 sequence is 11 residues long. CDR3 amino acids: CSARVSDTQYF. The CDR3 nucleotides read TGCAGTGCTAGAGTTTCGGATACGCAGTATTTT.

CDR3 amino acids: CASGGRNLNNYGYTF. CDR3 nucleotide sequence: TGTGCCTCAGGAGGGCGGAACCTGAACAACTATGGCTACACCTTC. This chain joins TRBV7-9 and TRBJ1-2; D gene uncertain. The CDR3 is 15 amino acids. Looked up from germline, CDR1 is SEHNR and CDR2 is FQNEAQ (reference sequence). V lost 11 bases and J 2 bases, leaving 21 bases between the germline ends.

The CDR3 reads CASSIRGTENSPLHF. DNA of the CDR3: TGTGCCAGTAGTATAAGGGGAACTGAAAATTCACCCCTCCACTTT. V is TRBV19 and J is TRBJ1-6; possibly TRBD1 for D (5 bases). This CDR3 contains 15 residues. Trimming left V 2 bases short and J 7 bases short, with 12 bases between. Germline lookup yields CDR1 LNHDA and CDR2 SQIVND (reference sequence). Filled out from reference TRBV19 and TRBJ1-6, the complete variable domain reads DGGITQSPKYLFRKEGQNVTLSCEQNLNHDAMYWYRQDPGQGLRLIYYSQIVNDFQKGDIAEGYSVSREKKESFPLTVTSAQKNPTAFYLCASSIRGTENSPLHFGNGTRLTVT.

This clone was counted a single time. The chain couples TRBV7-9 to TRBJ2-7; the D is unclear. CDR1 SEHNR and CDR2 FQNEAQ come from the germline V gene (reference sequence). V lost 5 bases to trimming and J lost 6 bases, with 11 bases between them. This CDR3 has 12 amino acids. As DNA, the CDR3 is TGTGCCAGCAGCCTCCCCCGTCTCGAGCAGTACTTC. It is translated as CASSLPRLEQYF.

This chain uses TRBV10-2 with TRBJ2-5; D might be TRBD1 (5 bases). The CDR3 is 13 amino acids. Germline V gene lookup returns CDR1 WSHSY and CDR2 SAAADI. Deletions cut 2 bases from V and 7 bases from J, with 11 bases between. The CDR3 loop reads CASSENIGVTQYF. The CDR3 nucleotides are TGCGCCAGCAGTGAGAATATAGGGGTGACCCAGTACTTC.

This clone has a single count. The chain couples TRBV28 to TRBJ1-1; 10 bases fit TRBD1. CDR3 length: 14 residues. After removal of 7 bases from V and 6 bases from J, the junction contained 8 bases not matched to a gene. The V gene's germline CDR1 is MDHEN and CDR2 SYDVKM. The CDR3 DNA reads TGTGCCAGCACGGAGACAGGGGGCGCCCCTGAAGCTTTCTTT. This sequence encodes CASTETGGAPEAFF.

Details on this clone: In the same sample, other DNA sequences code for this CDR3. Here the CDR3 DNA reads TGTGCCAGTAGTATCGCCCGCGGGAGCAATCAGCCCCAGCATTTT. Protein: CASSIARGSNQPQHF. This chain connects TRBV19 to TRBJ1-5; D is undetermined. The CDR3 is 15 amino acids. Germline V gives CDR1 LNHDA, CDR2 SQIVND (reference sequence). V lost 3 bases and J 1 base, leaving 10 bases between the germline ends. The full variable domain, completed using reference TRBV19 and TRBJ1-5, is DGGITQSPKYLFRKEGQNVTLSCEQNLNHDAMYWYRQDPGQGLRLIYYSQIVNDFQKGDIAEGYSVSREKKESFPLTVTSAQKNPTAFYLCASSIARGSNQPQHFGDGTRLSIL.

The rearrangement uses TRBV9 and TRBJ2-3, with 9 bases fitting TRBD1. Germline CDR1 is SGDLS and CDR2 is YYNGEE. The CDR3 length is 14 residues. Trimming took 5 bases from V and 3 from J; bases not matched to a gene: 4. The CDR3, as DNA: TGTGCCAGCAGGACGGGACAGGGAACAGATACGCAGTATTTT. As protein: CASRTGQGTDTQYF.

This chain's CDR3 is CASSEGAILQETQYF. CDR3 sequence (DNA): TGTGCCAGCAGCGAGGGGGCCATTCTCCAAGAGACCCAGTACTTC. The chain links TRBV7-9 to TRBJ2-5; 7 nucleotides line up with TRBD1. Germline lookup yields CDR1 SEHNR and CDR2 FQNEAQ (reference sequence). The CDR3 covers 15 residues. V shed 5 bases and J 1 base; nucleotides not matched to a gene: 7.

V is TRBV5-5 and J is TRBJ2-3; D is uncertain. Germline V gene data show CDR1 as SGHKS and CDR2 as YYEKEE (reference sequence). Between the trimmed V and J ends, which lost 0 bases and 0 bases, there was a span of 5 bases. The CDR3 has 14 amino acids. The CDR3 nucleotides are TGTGCCAGCAGCTTGGGAGAGAGCACAGATACGCAGTATTTT. Its translation is CASSLGESTDTQYF.

This clone was counted a few times. The V and J genes are TRBV18 and TRBJ1-1; D unresolved. CDR1 and CDR2 (germline): KGHSH, LQKENI. CDR3 length equals 13 residues. The V end was cut by 3 bases, the J end by 4 bases, with 9 bases between. The CDR3 here is CASSPGRATEAFF. As DNA, the CDR3 is TGTGCCAGCTCACCGGGGAGGGCCACTGAAGCTTTCTTT.

V gene TRBV18 combines with J gene TRBJ2-3; no clear D. The CDR3 sequence is 12 residues long. Trimming removed 3 bases at V and 4 bases at J, with 5 bases between. CDR1 is KGHSH and CDR2 is LQKENI in the germline V gene. The CDR3 spells CASSPRSDTQYF. In DNA, the CDR3 is TGTGCCAGCTCACCCCGGTCAGATACGCAGTATTTT.

The chain is built from TRBV13 and TRBJ2-7; a weak D match, TRBD1 (6 bases). Germline V lookup: CDR1 PRHDT, CDR2 FYEKMQ (reference sequence). The CDR3 covers 13 residues. V lost 3 bases, J lost 4 bases, and 10 bases lay in between. The CDR3 reads CASSLDRRYEQYF. CDR3 in DNA: TGTGCCAGCAGCTTGGACAGACGATACGAGCAGTACTTC.

There are a few counts of this clone. The CDR3 DNA follows: TGTGCCAGCAGTCAATCCCGGCGGGACTCCGGGGAGCTGTTTTTT. Its translation: CASSQSRRDSGELFF. The J gene is TRBJ2-2, the V gene TRBV6-1, with D maybe TRBD2 (6 bases). V was trimmed by 5 bases and J by 6 bases, leaving 16 bases between them. Per the germline V gene, CDR1 is MNHNS and CDR2 is SASEGT. This CDR3 is built from 15 residues.

V gene TRBV6-1 combines with J gene TRBJ2-7; D perhaps matches TRBD2 (8 bases). Trimming stripped 2 bases from V and 7 bases from J, with 33 bases between. The V gene's germline CDR1 is MNHNS and CDR2 SASEGT. This CDR3 contains 20 residues. The CDR3 spells CASSETSRGQTGRGPGEQYF. As DNA, the CDR3 is TGTGCCAGCAGTGAAACGTCACGCGGGCAAACCGGGAGGGGGCCTGGGGAGCAGTACTTC.

V gene TRBV5-1 combines with J gene TRBJ1-2; a weak D match, TRBD1 (5 bases). The CDR3 is made up of 14 amino acids. Germline V gene lookup returns CDR1 SGHRS and CDR2 YFSETQ. V was trimmed by 4 bases and J by 7 bases, leaving 17 bases between them. CDR3 sequence reads: CASSIRESGRGYTF. CDR3 bases: TGCGCCAGCAGCATCAGGGAGAGCGGGCGTGGCTACACCTTC.

The V gene is TRBV29-1, the J gene TRBJ2-1; 8 positions agree with TRBD1. The CDR3 contains 14 residues. V lost 4 bases to trimming and J lost 9 bases; unmatched junction nucleotides: 11. Germline-derived CDR1 and CDR2 are SQVTM and ANQGSEA. The CDR3 region has the DNA TGCAGCGTTGCTTTTGGACAGGGTTGGGGTGAGCAGTTCTTC. This translates into CSVAFGQGWGEQFF.